These 30 T cell receptor beta chains were sequenced from one sample in a study of T cell responses to AZD1222 COVID-19 vaccine. This table comes from immunoSEQ multiplex PCR, and its TCRdb copy is limited to in-frame clones, with some not included. The sample has tens of thousands of clones, 80% to 90% seen once. Sequenced material: peripheral blood, taken 28 days after the second AZD1222 dose. The receptors derive from an adult who received the AZD1222 COVID-19 vaccine.

V and J are TRBV18 and TRBJ2-7; 11 bases agree with TRBD1. V shed 3 bases, J shed 6 bases, and the junction held 4 bases outside the gene matches. Germline V gene sequence: CDR1 KGHSH, CDR2 LQKENI. The CDR3 is made up of 14 amino acids. CDR3 sequence reads: CASSPGQGGGEQYF. The CDR3 bases are TGTGCCAGCTCACCGGGACAGGGGGGAGGCGAGCAGTACTTC.

The rearrangement links TRBV6-5 to TRBJ1-5; possibly TRBD1 for D (6 bases). V shed 6 bases and J shed 6 bases, with 12 bases lying between them. Germline assignment: CDR1 MNHEY and CDR2 SVGAGI. The CDR3 has 13 amino acids. CDR3 nucleotide sequence: TGTGCCAGCAGCCGGTCAGGGGTTCAGCCCCAGCATTTT. Translating gives CASSRSGVQPQHF.

This chain's CDR3 is CASSYYRGGEQYF. CDR3 coding DNA: TGTGCCAGCAGTTACTATCGAGGGGGCGAGCAGTACTTC. This rearrangement joins TRBV6-5 to TRBJ2-7, with a tentative D call TRBD1 (6 bases). CDR1 and CDR2 from the germline V gene are MNHEY and SVGAGI. V dropped 1 base and J dropped 6 bases, with 10 bases sitting between them. The CDR3 contains 13 residues.

With respect to this clone: At one boundary the junction diverges from the germline segment, which might be a read error. This chain links TRBV25-1 with TRBJ2-7; D is tentatively TRBD1 or TRBD2 (5 bases each). The CDR3 covers 13 residues. Germline-derived CDR1 and CDR2 are MGHDK and SYGVNS. The CDR3 sequence is CASSEAGTYEQYF. CDR3 nucleotide sequence: TGTGCCAGTAGTGAGGCAGGGACGTACGAGCAGTACTTC.

The J gene is TRBJ1-1, the V gene TRBV6-6; D ambiguous. This CDR3 has 11 amino acids. The germline V gene has CDR1 MNHNY and CDR2 SVGAGI (reference sequence). Trimming took 7 bases from V and 4 from J, leaving 7 bases between them. Here the CDR3 reads CASTVGTEAFF. CDR3 in DNA: TGTGCCAGCACTGTGGGCACTGAAGCTTTCTTT.

Only one count was recorded for this clone. The rearrangement links TRBV20-1 to TRBJ1-1; the D is unclear. This CDR3 contains 11 residues. Trimming pared 0 bases from V and 11 bases from J, leaving 10 bases between. Looked up from germline, CDR1 is DFQATT and CDR2 is SNEGSKA (reference sequence). CDR3 sequence (DNA): TGCAGTGCTAGAGACCCGTCTGGGGCTTTCTTT. This translates into CSARDPSGAFF.

This clone was counted only a few times. The rearrangement uses TRBV28 and TRBJ2-2; 13 bases are shared with TRBD2. This CDR3 contains 19 residues. Germline V gene lookup returns CDR1 MDHEN and CDR2 SYDVKM. V shed 5 bases, J shed 4 bases, and the junction held 13 bases outside the gene matches. The CDR3 spells CASSVGLAGWGLTTGELFF. The CDR3 DNA reads TGTGCCAGCAGTGTGGGACTAGCGGGATGGGGACTGACCACCGGGGAGCTGTTTTTT.

This sequence joins TRBV6-2 or TRBV6-3 and TRBJ1-5; D call uncertain. CDR1 is MNHEY and CDR2 is SVGEGT in the germline V gene. V lost 4 bases and J lost 0, with 16 bases in between. There are 17 residues in the CDR3. CDR3 sequence (DNA): TGTGCCAGCAGTTCGGGGTCGGCGCTTTATAGCAATCAGCCCCAGCATTTT. Translating gives CASSSGSALYSNQPQHF.

This sequence joins TRBV6-1 and TRBJ1-1; D not resolved. This CDR3 is built from 11 residues. The germline V gene has CDR1 MNHNS and CDR2 SASEGT. V was cut by 3 bases and J by 7 bases, with 6 bases left in between. CDR3: CASSDLIEAFF. In DNA form, the CDR3 reads TGTGCCAGCAGTGATCTTATTGAAGCTTTCTTT.

CDR3 DNA: TGTGCCAGCAGTTTAAGGCCGGGGGGGACGGCGGTTGAAGCTTTCTTT. Its protein is CASSLRPGGTAVEAFF. The gene calls are TRBV28 and TRBJ1-1, with D perhaps matching TRBD1 (5 bases). V dropped 2 bases and J dropped 7 bases, with 20 bases sitting between them. The CDR3 sequence is 16 residues long. CDR1 is MDHEN, CDR2 SYDVKM, per germline.

This chain uses TRBV7-9 with TRBJ2-5; 9 nucleotides align to TRBD2. J was trimmed by 3 bases and V by 8 bases; bases with no gene match: 4. The CDR3 extends over 13 amino acids. From germline, CDR1 is SEHNR and CDR2 FQNEAQ (reference sequence). The CDR3: CASGASGEETQYF. The DNA of the CDR3 is TGTGCCAGCGGGGCTAGCGGGGAAGAGACCCAGTACTTC. Looking up the rest from reference TRBV7-9 and TRBJ2-5 gives the full variable domain: DTGVSQNPRHKITKRGQNVTFRCDPISEHNRLYWYRQTLGQGPEFLTYFQNEAQLEKSRLLSDRFSAERPKGSFSTLEIQRTEQGDSAMYLCASGASGEETQYFGPGTRLLVL.

The chain has TRBV4-2 and TRBJ2-5; a possible D gene is TRBD1 (5 bases). There are 14 residues in the CDR3. V was shortened by 6 bases and J by 0 bases, with 11 bases between the two germline ends. Per germline, CDR1 LGHNA and CDR2 YNFKEQ. The CDR3 nucleotides are TGTGCCAGCAGGCCAGGGCAGTACCAAGAGACCCAGTACTTC. Translation gives CASRPGQYQETQYF.

This sequence joins TRBV19 and TRBJ1-1; D is unclear. V was cut by 4 bases and J by 0 bases, with 18 bases left in between. This CDR3 region has 17 residues. CDR1 LNHDA and CDR2 SQIVND come from the germline V gene (reference sequence). The DNA for the CDR3 is TGTGCCAGTAGTACCCGCCCCACCCGGGCCCTGAACACTGAAGCTTTCTTT. Protein product: CASSTRPTRALNTEAFF.

The J gene is TRBJ2-1, the V gene TRBV7-3, with a weak D call TRBD2 (6 bases). The CDR3 runs 13 residues. The germline CDR1 and CDR2 sequences are SGHTA and FQGTGA. Trimming shortened V by 7 bases and J by 8 bases, and 15 bases separated the two germline ends. In nucleotides, the CDR3 is TGTGCCAGCACGGTCGGGAGAGGCGATGAGCAGTTCTTC. This encodes CASTVGRGDEQFF.

The rearrangement joins TRBV6-2 or TRBV6-3 to TRBJ1-5; perhaps TRBD1 as D (6 bases). Germline values: CDR1 MNHEY, CDR2 SVGEGT. Trimming took off 5 bases at V and 0 bases at J, with 17 bases between the two ends. The CDR3 length is 17 residues. In nucleotides, the CDR3 is TGTGCCAGCAGTCCCTCCCCGGGGGCATTTAGCAATCAGCCCCAGCATTTT. Protein product: CASSPSPGAFSNQPQHF.

The chain is built from TRBV21-1 and TRBJ2-7; the D call of TRBD1 is as the table states it, not checked on the DNA. TRBV21-1 is flagged as a pseudogene. CDR3 length: 14 residues. The CDR3 reads CASSKGAISYEQYF. CDR3 bases: TGTGCCAGCAGCAAGGGCGCCATTTCCTACGAGCAGTACTTC.

V and J are TRBV7-3 and TRBJ2-2; D is undetermined. Germline V gene data show CDR1 as SGHTA and CDR2 as FQGTGA. CDR3 length equals 13 residues. Between the trimmed V and J ends, which lost 5 bases and 3 bases, there was a span of 7 bases. The CDR3 loop is CASSRADTGELFF. The CDR3 DNA follows: TGTGCCAGCAGCCGGGCGGACACCGGGGAGCTGTTTTTT.

V and J are TRBV2 and TRBJ1-5; D is perhaps TRBD1 (6 bases). Germline loops: CDR1 SNHLY, CDR2 FYNNEI. V dropped 7 bases and J dropped 2 bases, with 15 bases sitting between them. The CDR3 extends over 15 amino acids. The CDR3, as DNA: TGTGCCAGCAAGACCAGGGGAATCGGCAATCAGCCCCAGCATTTT. It codes for CASKTRGIGNQPQHF.

The J gene is TRBJ1-1, the V gene TRBV19; maybe TRBD1 (6 bases). The CDR3 length is 16 residues. Germline V gives CDR1 LNHDA, CDR2 SQIVND (reference sequence). The germline V and J ends were trimmed by 5 bases and 2 bases, with 18 bases remaining between them. The DNA for the CDR3 is TGTGCCAGTAGTCCTAGGGGGGGGGACACTAACACTGAAGCTTTCTTT. Its translation is CASSPRGGDTNTEAFF.

The rearrangement links TRBV28 to TRBJ2-7; D possibly corresponds to TRBD2 (6 bases). The CDR3 totals 15 residues. The V gene's germline CDR1 is MDHEN and CDR2 SYDVKM. Between the trimmed V and J ends, which lost 7 bases and 4 bases, there was a span of 20 bases. Here the CDR3 DNA reads TGTGCCAGCACCCTGCTTGGCGGGAATACATACGAGCAGTACTTC. Amino acids: CASTLLGGNTYEQYF.

V is TRBV19 and J is TRBJ2-2, with 9 bases matching TRBD1. CDR1 and CDR2 (germline): LNHDA, SQIVND (reference sequence). After removal of 2 bases from V and 4 bases from J, the junction contained 5 bases not matched to a gene. The CDR3 is 16 amino acids. CDR3 sequence reads: CASSILGQGSTGELFF. For the CDR3, the DNA is TGTGCCAGTAGTATACTGGGACAGGGTAGCACCGGGGAGCTGTTTTTT.

CDR3 coding DNA: TGTGCCAGCAGCCAACCTAATGGGCTAGCGGGAGAGACCCAGTACTTC. Encoded protein: CASSQPNGLAGETQYF. V is TRBV3-1 (or the pseudogene TRBV3-2) and J is TRBJ2-5; 8 nucleotides line up with TRBD2. Germline V gives CDR1 LGHDT, CDR2 YNNKEL (reference sequence). V was clipped by 2 bases and J by 4 bases; unmatched bases: 9. The CDR3 covers 16 residues.

This chain connects TRBV6-5 to TRBJ2-7, with 7 bases that match TRBD1. J lost 0 bases, V lost 0 bases, and 5 bases had no gene match. CDR1 MNHEY and CDR2 SVGAGI come from the germline V gene. This CDR3 is built from 16 residues. The CDR3 region is CASSYSHRGGSYEQYF. DNA of the CDR3: TGTGCCAGCAGTTACTCTCACAGGGGTGGCTCCTACGAGCAGTACTTC.

V gene TRBV7-9 combines with J gene TRBJ2-7, with TRBD2 matching over 11 bases. Per the germline V gene, CDR1 is SEHNR and CDR2 is FQNEAQ (reference sequence). The J segment lost 3 bases and the V segment lost 4 bases, leaving 8 bases of the junction unmatched. The CDR3 runs 16 residues. CDR3 nucleotides: TGTGCCAGCAGCTGGCTCCGGCTAGCGGGAGGCTACGAGCAGTACTTC. Its translation is CASSWLRLAGGYEQYF.

The chain has TRBV5-1 and TRBJ1-5, with no clear D. Germline V gene data show CDR1 as SGHRS and CDR2 as YFSETQ. V shed 4 bases and J shed 3 bases, with 8 bases lying between them. This CDR3 is 13 amino acids long. The CDR3 coding sequence is TGCGCCAGCAGCATGGAGCCCAATCAGCCCCAGCATTTT. Translated: CASSMEPNQPQHF.

The gene calls are TRBV15 and TRBJ1-3; no firm D call. Germline lookup yields CDR1 LNHNV and CDR2 YYDKDF (reference sequence). There are 15 residues in the CDR3. V was trimmed by 0 bases and J by 2 bases, leaving 8 bases between them. CDR3 sequence: CATSRDLITGNTIYF. DNA of the CDR3: TGTGCCACCAGCAGAGATCTGATTACTGGAAACACCATATATTTT. Drawing the rest from reference TRBV15 and TRBJ1-3, the complete variable domain is DAMVIQNPRYQVTQFGKPVTLSCSQTLNHNVMYWYQQKSSQAPKLLFHYYDKDFNNEADTPDNFQSRRPNTSFCFLDIRSPGLGDTAMYLCATSRDLITGNTIYFGEGSWLTVV.

V is TRBV6-1 and J is TRBJ2-7; D is unresolved. This CDR3 contains 15 residues. CDR1 is MNHNS and CDR2 is SASEGT in the germline V gene. Trimming removed 2 bases from V and 0 bases from J, with 11 bases in between. CDR3 sequence (DNA): TGTGCCAGCAGTGAACAGCTACTGAGCTCCTACGAGCAGTACGTC. This sequence encodes CASSEQLLSSYEQYV.

V gene TRBV5-1 combines with J gene TRBJ2-1, with D unresolved. CDR3 length equals 16 residues. V dropped 4 bases and J dropped 0 bases, with 14 bases sitting between them. Germline V lookup: CDR1 SGHRS, CDR2 YFSETQ. CDR3 nucleotides: TGCGCCAGCAGCCTAGAGCGACAATTCTCCTACAATGAGCAGTTCTTC. The encoded protein is CASSLERQFSYNEQFF.

This clone showed up just once. The chain is built from TRBV19 and TRBJ2-7, with TRBD2 matching over 7 bases. CDR1 and CDR2 from the germline V gene are LNHDA and SQIVND (reference sequence). V lost 3 bases to trimming and J lost 1 base; unmatched junction nucleotides: 3. CDR3 length: 14 residues. CDR3 region: CASSMAGASYEQYF. The CDR3 nucleotides read TGTGCCAGTAGTATGGCGGGAGCGTCCTACGAGCAGTACTTC.

The chain links TRBV30 to TRBJ1-1; no firm D call. The CDR3 runs to 15 residues. Trimming removed 0 bases from V and 6 bases from J, with 17 bases in between. CDR1 is GTSNPN and CDR2 is SVGIG in the germline V gene (reference sequence). CDR3 nucleotide sequence: TGTGCCTGGAGTGTAAATAGGGCGTTGATGTCTGAAGCTTTCTTT. It translates to CAWSVNRALMSEAFF.